One and the same sample provided the 5 T cell receptor beta chains below, sequenced in a study of blood T cell repertoires in COVID-19. Repertoires were generated with immunoSEQ multiplex PCR, while TCRdb's copy carries only in-frame clones and drops some. The data show about 140,000 clones, over 70% seen once. The material sequenced was PBMCs or T cells enriched from blood (not recorded which). Receptors were obtained from a man aged 55-75 years who had recovered from COVID-19.

This chain connects TRBV2 to TRBJ2-7, with D possibly matching TRBD2 (5 bases). V was pared by 1 base and J by 2 bases, with 12 bases between. The length of the CDR3 is 15 residues. CDR1 is SNHLY and CDR2 is FYNNEI in the germline V gene. The CDR3 bases are TGTGCCAGCAGTGAAGGTAGCGTACCCACCTACGAGCAGTACTTC. It is translated as CASSEGSVPTYEQYF.

The chain joins TRBV15 to TRBJ2-7; tentative D call: TRBD1 (8 bases). Germline V lookup: CDR1 LNHNV, CDR2 YYDKDF (reference sequence). CDR3 length equals 16 residues. V dropped 1 base and J dropped 4 bases, with 17 bases sitting between them. CDR3 nucleotide sequence: TGTGCCACCAGCAGAGCCGGGGGGACAGGACGGTACGAGCAGTACTTC. This gives the protein CATSRAGGTGRYEQYF.

This clone was observed once. The V call is TRBV2, the J call TRBJ2-7, with 12 bases fitting TRBD2. The V and J ends lost 5 bases and 3 bases, in that order; junction bases with no gene match: 5. CDR3 length equals 15 residues. The germline V gene has CDR1 SNHLY and CDR2 FYNNEI. The CDR3 nucleotides read TGTGCCAGCAGTTACCTAGCGGGAGGGAACTACGAGCAGTACTTC. It translates to CASSYLAGGNYEQYF.

The rearrangement links TRBV5-1 to TRBJ1-3; weak D call: TRBD1 (5 bases). CDR3 length: 14 amino acids. Between the trimmed V and J ends, which lost 4 bases and 3 bases, there was a span of 11 bases. The germline gives CDR1 SGHRS, CDR2 YFSETQ. CDR3 protein: CASSIAQGGNTIYF. The CDR3 DNA is TGCGCCAGCAGCATTGCCCAGGGTGGAAACACCATATATTTT.

This chain joins TRBV3-1 (or the pseudogene TRBV3-2) and TRBJ2-5; TRBD2 agrees at 7 bases. Per germline, CDR1 LGHDT and CDR2 YNNKEL (reference sequence). The CDR3 covers 17 residues. V shed 1 base and J 3 bases; nucleotides not matched to a gene: 11. The CDR3 sequence: CASSQGIIGAGKETQYF. CDR3 in DNA: TGTGCCAGCAGCCAAGGTATAATAGGAGCGGGGAAAGAGACCCAGTACTTC.